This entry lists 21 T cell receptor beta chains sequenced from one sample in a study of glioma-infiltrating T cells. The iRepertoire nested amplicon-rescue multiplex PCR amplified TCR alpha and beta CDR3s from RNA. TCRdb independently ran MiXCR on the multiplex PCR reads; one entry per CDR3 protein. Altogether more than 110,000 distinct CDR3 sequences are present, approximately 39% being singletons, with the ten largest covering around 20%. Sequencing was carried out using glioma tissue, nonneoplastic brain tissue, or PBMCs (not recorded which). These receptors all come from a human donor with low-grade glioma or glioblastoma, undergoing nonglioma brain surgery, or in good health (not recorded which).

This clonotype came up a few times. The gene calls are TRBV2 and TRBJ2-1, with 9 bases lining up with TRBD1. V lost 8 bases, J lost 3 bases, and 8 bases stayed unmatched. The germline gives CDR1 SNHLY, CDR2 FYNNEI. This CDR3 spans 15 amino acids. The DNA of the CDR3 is TGTGCCAGCCTAGTCCAGGGACAGGGCTACAATGAGCAGTTCTTC. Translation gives CASLVQGQGYNEQFF.

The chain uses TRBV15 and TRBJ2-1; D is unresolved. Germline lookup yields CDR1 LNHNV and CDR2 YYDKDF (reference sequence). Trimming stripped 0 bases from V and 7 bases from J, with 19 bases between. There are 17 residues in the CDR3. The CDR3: CATSRDRSSGPWNEQFF. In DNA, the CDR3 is TGTGCCACCAGCAGAGATCGGTCGTCAGGCCCTTGGAATGAGCAGTTCTTC.

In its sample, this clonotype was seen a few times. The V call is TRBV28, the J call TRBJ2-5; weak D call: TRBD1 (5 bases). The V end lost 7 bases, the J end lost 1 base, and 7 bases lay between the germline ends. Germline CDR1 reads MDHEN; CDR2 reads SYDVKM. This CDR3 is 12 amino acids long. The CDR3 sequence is CASNGAQETQYF. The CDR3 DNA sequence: TGTGCCAGCAATGGGGCCCAAGAGACCCAGTACTTC.

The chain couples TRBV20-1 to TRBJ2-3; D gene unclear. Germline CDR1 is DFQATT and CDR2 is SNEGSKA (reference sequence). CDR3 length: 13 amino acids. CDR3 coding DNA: TGCAATGCCCCGCTAGGATCCACAGATACGCAGTATTTT. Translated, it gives CNAPLGSTDTQYF.

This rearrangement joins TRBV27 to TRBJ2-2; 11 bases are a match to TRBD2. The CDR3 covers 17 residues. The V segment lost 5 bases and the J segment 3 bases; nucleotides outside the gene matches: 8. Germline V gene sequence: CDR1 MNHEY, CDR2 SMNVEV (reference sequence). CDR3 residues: CASSRLAGRVDTGELFF. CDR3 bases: TGTGCCAGCAGTCGACTAGCGGGGAGGGTTGACACCGGGGAGCTGTTTTTT.

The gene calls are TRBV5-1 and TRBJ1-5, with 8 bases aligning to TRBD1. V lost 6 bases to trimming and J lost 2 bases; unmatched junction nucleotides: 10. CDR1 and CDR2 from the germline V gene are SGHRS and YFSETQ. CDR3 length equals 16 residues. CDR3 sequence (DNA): TGCGCCAGCACCCAACGGGACAGGCTAGGCAATCAGCCCCAGCATTTT. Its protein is CASTQRDRLGNQPQHF.

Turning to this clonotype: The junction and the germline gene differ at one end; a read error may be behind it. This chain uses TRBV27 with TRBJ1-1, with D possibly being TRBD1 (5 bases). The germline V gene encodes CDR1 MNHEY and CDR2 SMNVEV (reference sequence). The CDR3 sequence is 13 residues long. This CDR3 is CASSMGRNNEAFF. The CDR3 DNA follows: TGTGCCAGCAGTATGGGGCGCAACAATGAAGCTTTCTTT.

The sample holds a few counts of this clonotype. The CDR3 DNA sequence: TGTGCCATCAAGGCGGGCCAGGGGGTAGGCTATGGCTACACCTTC. Translating gives CAIKAGQGVGYGYTF. V is TRBV6-1 and J is TRBJ1-2, with 7 bases fitting TRBD1. Trimming cost V 10 bases and J 4 bases; bases outside gene matches: 15. In germline, CDR1 is MNHNS, CDR2 SASEGT. This CDR3 spans 15 amino acids.

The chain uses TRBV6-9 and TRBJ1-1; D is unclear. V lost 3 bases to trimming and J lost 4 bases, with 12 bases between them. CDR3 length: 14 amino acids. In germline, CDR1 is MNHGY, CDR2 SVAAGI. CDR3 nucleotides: TGTGCCAGCAGTTACATCGGGGAGGCCACTGAAGCTTTCTTT. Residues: CASSYIGEATEAFF.

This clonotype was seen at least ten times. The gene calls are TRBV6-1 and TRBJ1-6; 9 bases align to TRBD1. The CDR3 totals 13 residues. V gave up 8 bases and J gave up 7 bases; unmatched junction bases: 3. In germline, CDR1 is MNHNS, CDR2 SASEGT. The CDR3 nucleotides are TGTGCCAGCCGGACAGGGGTCAATTCACCCCTCCACTTT. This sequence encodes CASRTGVNSPLHF.

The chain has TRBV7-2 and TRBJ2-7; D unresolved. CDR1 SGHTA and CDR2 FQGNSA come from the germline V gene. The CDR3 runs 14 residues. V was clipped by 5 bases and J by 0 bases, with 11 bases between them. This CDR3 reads CASSLGYPSYEQYF. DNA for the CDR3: TGTGCCAGCAGCCTGGGTTATCCCTCCTACGAGCAGTACTTC.

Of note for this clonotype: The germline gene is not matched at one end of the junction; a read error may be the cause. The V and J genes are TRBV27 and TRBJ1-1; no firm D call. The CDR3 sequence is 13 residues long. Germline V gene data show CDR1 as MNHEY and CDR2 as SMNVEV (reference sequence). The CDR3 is CASSYQENTEASF. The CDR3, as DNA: TGTGCCAGCAGTTACCAAGAGAACACTGAAGCTTCCTTT.

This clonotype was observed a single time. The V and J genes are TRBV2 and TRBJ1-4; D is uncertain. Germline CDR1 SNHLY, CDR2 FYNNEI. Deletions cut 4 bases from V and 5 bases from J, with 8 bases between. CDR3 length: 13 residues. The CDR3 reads CASSVGPNEKLFF. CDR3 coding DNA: TGTGCCAGCAGTGTCGGGCCGAATGAAAAACTGTTTTTT.

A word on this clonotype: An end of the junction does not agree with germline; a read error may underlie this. CDR3 sequence reads: CSSSQDASQTNTGELFF. The CDR3 DNA reads TGCTCCAGCAGCCAAGATGCGTCACAAACGAACACCGGGGAGCTGTTTTTT. The chain carries TRBV4-1 and TRBJ2-2, with D unresolved. The CDR3 is 17 amino acids. From germline, CDR1 is MGHRA and CDR2 YSYEKL.

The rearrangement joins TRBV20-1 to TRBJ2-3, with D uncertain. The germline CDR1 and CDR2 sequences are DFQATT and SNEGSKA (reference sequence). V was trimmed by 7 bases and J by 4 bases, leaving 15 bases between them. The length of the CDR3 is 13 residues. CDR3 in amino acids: CSGNPTFADTQYF. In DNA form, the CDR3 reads TGCAGTGGAAACCCGACGTTCGCAGATACGCAGTATTTT.

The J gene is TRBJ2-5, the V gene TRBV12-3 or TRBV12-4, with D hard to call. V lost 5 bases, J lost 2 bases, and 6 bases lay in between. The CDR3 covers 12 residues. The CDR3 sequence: CASSSAQETQYF. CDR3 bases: TGTGCCAGCAGTAGCGCTCAAGAGACCCAGTACTTC.

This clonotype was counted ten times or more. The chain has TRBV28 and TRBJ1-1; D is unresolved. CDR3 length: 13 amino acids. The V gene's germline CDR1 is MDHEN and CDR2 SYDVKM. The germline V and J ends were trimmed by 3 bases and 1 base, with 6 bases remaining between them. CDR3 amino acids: CASSFLTNTEAFF. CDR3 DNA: TGTGCCAGCAGTTTCCTCACGAACACTGAAGCTTTCTTT.

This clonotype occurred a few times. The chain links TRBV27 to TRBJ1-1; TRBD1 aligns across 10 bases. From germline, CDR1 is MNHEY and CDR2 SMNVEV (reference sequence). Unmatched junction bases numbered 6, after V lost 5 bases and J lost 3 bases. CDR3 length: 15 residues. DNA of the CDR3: TGTGCCAGCAGTCCTCGACAGGGGGCGGACACTGAAGCTTTCTTT. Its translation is CASSPRQGADTEAFF.

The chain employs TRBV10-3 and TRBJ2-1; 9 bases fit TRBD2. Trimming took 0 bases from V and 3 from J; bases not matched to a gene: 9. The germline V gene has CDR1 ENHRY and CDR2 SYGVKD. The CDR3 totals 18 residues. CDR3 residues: CAISESSGSGRVYNEQFF. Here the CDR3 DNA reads TGTGCCATCAGTGAGTCGAGCGGTAGCGGGAGAGTCTACAATGAGCAGTTCTTC.

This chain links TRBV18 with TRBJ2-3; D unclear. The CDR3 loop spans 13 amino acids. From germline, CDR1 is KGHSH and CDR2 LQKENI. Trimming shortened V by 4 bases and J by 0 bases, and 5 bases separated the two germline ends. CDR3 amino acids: CASSLYSTDTQYF. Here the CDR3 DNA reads TGTGCCAGCTCACTGTATAGCACAGATACGCAGTATTTT. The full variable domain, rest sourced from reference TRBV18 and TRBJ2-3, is NAGVMQNPRHLVRRRGQEARLRCSPMKGHSHVYWYRQLPEEGLKFMVYLQKENIIDESGMPKERFSAEFPKEGPSILRIQQVVRGDSAAYFCASSLYSTDTQYFGPGTRLTVL.

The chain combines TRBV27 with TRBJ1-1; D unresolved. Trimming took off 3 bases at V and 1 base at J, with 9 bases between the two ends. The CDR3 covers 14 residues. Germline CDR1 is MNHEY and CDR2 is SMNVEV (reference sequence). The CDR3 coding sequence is TGTGCCAGCAGTTTTGCCCAGGCGAACACTGAAGCTTTCTTT. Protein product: CASSFAQANTEAFF.